These 30 T cell receptor beta chains originate from one sample sequenced in a study of blood T cells in healthy people across ages. For the second PCR, which ran for about 6 to 11 cycles, a sample-barcoded 5' primer and a J-beta primer mix were used. TCRdb itself ran the 5' RACE reads through MiXCR, one entry per CDR3 protein. Of about 670,000 distinct CDR3 sequences listed, 40% to 50% were seen once; the top ten hold 25% to 35%. Sequencing input: blood. These receptors all stem from a man older than 75 in good health.

The chain recombines TRBV28 with TRBJ2-1, with D hard to call. The V end lost 2 bases, the J end lost 2 bases, and 10 bases lay between the germline ends. Looked up from germline, CDR1 is MDHEN and CDR2 is SYDVKM. The CDR3 runs to 15 residues. For the CDR3, the DNA is TGTGCCAGCAGTTTAAGTAAGAATCCCTACAATGAGCAGTTCTTC. It yields the protein CASSLSKNPYNEQFF.

This chain links TRBV20-1 with TRBJ2-5; 8 bases are shared with TRBD2. This CDR3 has 14 residues. J lost 0 bases, V lost 6 bases, and 6 bases had no gene match. Germline values: CDR1 DFQATT, CDR2 SNEGSKA (reference sequence). This CDR3 reads CSATKLADQETQYF. DNA of the CDR3: TGCAGTGCAACTAAACTAGCGGACCAAGAGACCCAGTACTTC.

Written as DNA, the CDR3 is TGCAGTGCTAGAAACGGGGGTGTTACTGAAGCTTTCTTT. As protein: CSARNGGVTEAFF. The V and J genes are TRBV20-1 and TRBJ1-1, with D perhaps matching TRBD1 (5 bases). The germline V and J ends were trimmed by 2 bases and 5 bases, with 12 bases remaining between them. In germline, CDR1 is DFQATT, CDR2 SNEGSKA (reference sequence). This CDR3 is built from 13 residues.

V and J are TRBV7-2 and TRBJ2-7; TRBD2 agrees at 11 bases. This CDR3 has 16 residues. Germline V gives CDR1 SGHTA, CDR2 FQGNSA. With V trimmed by 0 bases and J by 2 bases, 3 bases remained unmatched. CDR3 sequence reads: CASSLAGTSGTYEQYF. The CDR3 nucleotides are TGTGCCAGCAGCTTAGCGGGGACTAGCGGAACCTACGAGCAGTACTTC.

The CDR3 here is CASSLEVQDTEAFF. CDR3 DNA sequence: TGCGCCAGCAGCTTGGAAGTACAGGACACTGAAGCTTTCTTT. The chain links TRBV5-1 to TRBJ1-1, with D perhaps TRBD1 (5 bases). The CDR3 runs 14 residues. V was trimmed by 0 bases and J by 3 bases, leaving 9 bases between them. Per the germline V gene, CDR1 is SGHRS and CDR2 is YFSETQ.

This clonotype has only a few counts. V usage is TRBV20-1 and J usage is TRBJ2-4; TRBD1 matches at 11 bases. CDR1 DFQATT and CDR2 SNEGSKA come from the germline V gene (reference sequence). V shed 6 bases and J 7 bases; nucleotides not matched to a gene: 8. This CDR3 is 14 amino acids long. CDR3 DNA sequence: TGCAGTGCCTGGACAGGGGGCCGGGGGAACATTCAGTACTTC. It translates to CSAWTGGRGNIQYF.

The CDR3 protein is CASSFVRDRLAKNIQYF. For the CDR3, the DNA is TGTGCCAGCAGCTTCGTCCGGGACAGGCTAGCCAAAAACATTCAGTACTTC. The chain has TRBV7-9 and TRBJ2-4; 8 nucleotides line up with TRBD1. CDR3 size: 17 residues. The junction had 7 bases not matched to a gene; V was cut back by 3 bases and J by 0 bases. CDR1 is SEHNR and CDR2 is FQNEAQ in the germline V gene (reference sequence).

The table lists this clonotype with a few counts. The rearrangement uses TRBV20-1 and TRBJ2-7; 8 bases line up with TRBD1. V shed 6 bases and J 1 base; nucleotides not matched to a gene: 8. Germline V CDR1 and CDR2: DFQATT, SNEGSKA (reference sequence). The CDR3 extends over 14 amino acids. The CDR3 is CSANRGVFSYEQYF. DNA of the CDR3: TGCAGTGCCAACAGGGGGGTGTTTTCCTACGAGCAGTACTTC.

This clonotype occurred a few times. V gene TRBV4-1 combines with J gene TRBJ2-4; D uncertain. V lost 1 base, J lost 0 bases, and 13 bases lay in between. Germline V gene sequence: CDR1 MGHRA, CDR2 YSYEKL. There are 17 residues in the CDR3. The CDR3 sequence: CASSQGTVALAKNIQYF. Written as DNA, the CDR3 is TGCGCCAGCAGCCAAGGGACCGTCGCCTTAGCCAAAAACATTCAGTACTTC.

The V gene is TRBV6-2 or TRBV6-3, the J gene TRBJ1-5; D possibly corresponds to TRBD1 (5 bases). Germline V gene lookup returns CDR1 MNHEY and CDR2 SVGEGT. Trimming took off 6 bases at V and 4 bases at J, with 16 bases between the two ends. CDR3 length equals 15 residues. CDR3 bases: TGTGCCAGCAGCACCGCGGGGGGGGGAAATCAGCCCCAGCATTTT. Translating gives CASSTAGGGNQPQHF.

Notes on this clonotype: The junction and the germline gene differ at one end; a read error may be behind it. V usage is TRBV7-3 and J usage is TRBJ2-7, with TRBD1 matching 7 bases. Germline V gives CDR1 SGHTA, CDR2 FQGTGA. CDR3 length: 13 amino acids. The CDR3 nucleotides read TGTGCCAGCAGCCGGTACAGGGGAAACGAGCGGTACTTC. It codes for CASSRYRGNERYF.

This clonotype occurred many times. The J gene is TRBJ2-1, the V gene TRBV15; 9 bases fit TRBD2. This CDR3 has 14 amino acids. J was trimmed by 8 bases and V by 3 bases; bases with no gene match: 5. CDR1 LNHNV and CDR2 YYDKDF come from the germline V gene (reference sequence). The CDR3: CATSSAGGEDEQFF. The CDR3 DNA reads as TGTGCCACCAGCAGTGCGGGGGGGGAGGATGAGCAGTTCTTC. Combining the CDR3 with reference TRBV15 and TRBJ2-1 gives the whole variable domain DAMVIQNPRYQVTQFGKPVTLSCSQTLNHNVMYWYQQKSSQAPKLLFHYYDKDFNNEADTPDNFQSRRPNTSFCFLDIRSPGLGDTAMYLCATSSAGGEDEQFFGPGTRLTVL.

For this clonotype: Possible read error: a much larger clone is one base away. The chain recombines TRBV28 with TRBJ2-7, with D perhaps TRBD2 (5 bases). CDR1 and CDR2 from the germline V gene are MDHEN and SYDVKM. The CDR3 is 17 amino acids. V was cut by 4 bases and J by 3 bases, with 22 bases left in between. The CDR3 here is CASSSVLLAGGRYEQYF. The DNA for the CDR3 is TGTGCCAGCAGTTCGGTCTTACTCGCGGGCGGTCGCTACGAGCAGTACTTC. Combining the CDR3 with reference TRBV28 and TRBJ2-7 gives the whole variable domain DVKVTQSSRYLVKRTGEKVFLECVQDMDHENMFWYRQDPGLGLRLIYFSYDVKMKEKGDIPEGYSVSREKKERFSLILESASTNQTSMYLCASSSVLLAGGRYEQYFGPGTRLTVT.

The chain is built from TRBV6-5 and TRBJ1-2; D perhaps matches TRBD1 (5 bases). Germline V gene lookup returns CDR1 MNHEY and CDR2 SVGAGI. The CDR3 has 16 amino acids. Trimming stripped 2 bases from V and 0 bases from J, with 13 bases between. The CDR3 region has the DNA TGTGCCAGCAGTTACGCTACACAGGCCGCTAACTATGGCTACACCTTC. Encoded protein: CASSYATQAANYGYTF.

Comment on this clonotype: A much larger clone differs from this one at a single base, so this may be a read error. The V call is TRBV12-3 or TRBV12-4, the J call TRBJ2-3; TRBD2 is a possible D gene (5 bases). CDR3 size: 14 residues. V shed 6 bases and J shed 4 bases, with 14 bases lying between them. CDR3 residues: CASRPLSSADTQYF. In DNA form, the CDR3 reads TGTGCCAGCAGACCCCTCAGTAGCGCAGATACGCAGTATTTT.

The chain recombines TRBV28 with TRBJ1-1; D is ambiguous. CDR3 length equals 14 residues. V was clipped by 3 bases and J by 1 base, with 9 bases between them. Germline V lookup: CDR1 MDHEN, CDR2 SYDVKM. CDR3 sequence (DNA): TGTGCCAGCAGTTTGGTCCCAAGGAACACTGAAGCTTTCTTT. It yields the protein CASSLVPRNTEAFF.

This clonotype has a handful of counts. The chain links TRBV7-2 to TRBJ2-1; D ambiguous. Trimming stripped 4 bases from V and 3 bases from J, with 13 bases between. Germline loops: CDR1 SGHTA, CDR2 FQGNSA. There are 15 residues in the CDR3. CDR3 coding DNA: TGTGCCAGCAGCTCCACTTCGATGGACTACAATGAGCAGTTCTTC. As protein: CASSSTSMDYNEQFF.

The chain is built from TRBV18 and TRBJ2-1; D is unresolved. The CDR3 runs to 12 residues. Trimming stripped 2 bases from V and 7 bases from J, with 6 bases between. Germline CDR1 KGHSH, CDR2 LQKENI. CDR3 residues: CASSPMRNEQFF. Here the CDR3 DNA reads TGTGCCAGCTCACCAATGCGGAATGAGCAGTTCTTC.

On this clonotype: The germline gene is not matched at one end of the junction; a read error may be the cause. The J gene is TRBJ2-4, the V gene TRBV29-1; 9 bases align to TRBD1. The J call may be in error: the DNA end matches TRBJ2-7 better. CDR1 is SQVTM and CDR2 is ANQGSEA in the germline V gene. The CDR3 loop spans 15 amino acids. The CDR3 loop reads CGVGQGIPAIDEQYF. The DNA for the CDR3 is TGCGGCGTTGGACAGGGGATTCCCGCAATAGACGAGCAGTACTTC.

Concerning this clonotype itself: The germline gene is not matched at one end of the junction; a read error may be the cause. The chain recombines TRBV27 with TRBJ2-1; either TRBD1 or TRBD2 may supply D (6 bases each). Germline V lookup: CDR1 MNHEY, CDR2 SMNVEV (reference sequence). The CDR3 runs 15 residues. The CDR3 nucleotides read TGTGCCAGCAGTTTAGGGCTAGGGGGGCCCAATAAGCAGTTCTTC. This codes for CASSLGLGGPNKQFF.

The genes are TRBV14 and TRBJ2-3; TRBD2 matches at 7 bases. The V segment lost 4 bases and the J segment 6 bases; nucleotides outside the gene matches: 10. Per germline, CDR1 SGHDN and CDR2 FVKESK. This CDR3 region has 15 residues. CDR3 in amino acids: CASSRTPSGCDTQYF. The CDR3 region has the DNA TGTGCCAGCAGCCGCACCCCTAGCGGATGTGATACGCAGTATTTT. The full variable domain, rest sourced from reference TRBV14 and TRBJ2-3, is EAGVTQFPSHSVIEKGQTVTLRCDPISGHDNLYWYRRVMGKEIKFLLHFVKESKQDESGMPNNRFLAERTGGTYSTLKVQPAELEDSGVYFCASSRTPSGCDTQYFGPGTRLTVL.

This chain links TRBV9 with TRBJ2-7; 10 nucleotides align to TRBD2. CDR3 length equals 14 residues. The germline V gene has CDR1 SGDLS and CDR2 YYNGEE. Trimming removed 3 bases from V and 5 bases from J; junction bases left unmatched: 5. The CDR3 here is CASSASGSIDEQYF. As DNA, the CDR3 is TGTGCCAGCAGCGCTAGCGGGAGTATTGACGAGCAGTACTTC.

This clonotype was counted only a few times. A clone one base away is much larger, so this may be a read error. This chain uses TRBV15 with TRBJ2-5; D perhaps matches TRBD1 (5 bases). CDR1 and CDR2 from the germline V gene are LNHNV and YYDKDF (reference sequence). The CDR3 runs to 15 residues. Between the trimmed V and J ends, which lost 0 bases and 5 bases, there was a span of 13 bases. Written as DNA, the CDR3 is TGTGCCACCAGCAGAGATCGTGTACAGGTTGAGACCCAGTACTTC. This sequence encodes CATSRDRVQVETQYF.

V and J are TRBV7-2 and TRBJ2-7; 10 bases match TRBD2. The J call may not be correct, given that the DNA end is closer to TRBJ2-5. This CDR3 region has 16 residues. CDR1 and CDR2 (germline): SGHTA, FQGNSA. As DNA, the CDR3 is TGTGCCAGCAGCCTCACCCCTAGCGGGAGTCAGGAGACCCAGTACTTC. Protein: CASSLTPSGSQETQYF.

This chain links TRBV11-2 with TRBJ2-4; 7 positions agree with TRBD1. Germline CDR1 SGHAT, CDR2 FQNNGV. The CDR3 consists of 16 residues. Trimming removed 2 bases from V and 2 bases from J; junction bases left unmatched: 6. The CDR3 region is CASSLPLTGSKNIQYF. The CDR3 DNA reads TGTGCCAGCAGCTTACCCCTGACAGGGTCCAAAAACATTCAGTACTTC. The full variable domain, its missing parts supplied by reference TRBV11-2 and TRBJ2-4, is EAGVAQSPRYKIIEKRQSVAFWCNPISGHATLYWYQQILGQGPKLLIQFQNNGVVDDSQLPKDRFSAERLKGVDSTLKIQPAKLEDSAVYLCASSLPLTGSKNIQYFGAGTRLSVL.

This clonotype was counted ten times or more. The gene calls are TRBV24-1 and TRBJ1-2; D might be TRBD1 (5 bases). The germline CDR1 and CDR2 sequences are KGHDR and SFDVKD. V was trimmed by 2 bases and J by 8 bases, leaving 14 bases between them. The CDR3 covers 14 residues. CDR3 amino acids: CATSDSGTESGYTF. CDR3 bases: TGTGCCACCAGTGATTCCGGGACCGAGAGCGGCTACACCTTC.

This clonotype was seen a few times. The V and J genes are TRBV20-1 and TRBJ2-5, with 10 bases matching TRBD1. The CDR3 has 15 residues. Germline CDR1 and CDR2: DFQATT and SNEGSKA (reference sequence). Trimming took 5 bases from V and 5 from J; bases not matched to a gene: 11. The CDR3 DNA reads TGCAGTGCTTGCAAAGGACAGGGGGTTTTGGAGACCCAGTACTTC. Its translation: CSACKGQGVLETQYF.

The chain employs TRBV20-1 and TRBJ2-7, with D perhaps TRBD1 or TRBD2 (6 bases each). This CDR3 contains 14 residues. Germline lookup yields CDR1 DFQATT and CDR2 SNEGSKA (reference sequence). CDR3: CSVPNRGTRSEQYF. The CDR3 DNA reads as TGCAGCGTCCCCAACCGCGGGACACGGAGCGAGCAGTACTTC.

The chain recombines TRBV27 with TRBJ2-2, with a tentative D call TRBD2 (6 bases). Germline CDR1 and CDR2: MNHEY and SMNVEV (reference sequence). The CDR3 has 14 amino acids. V lost 6 bases, J lost 5 bases, and 13 bases lay in between. The CDR3 nucleotides are TGTGCCAGCAGCCGGGACTTTGCAACCGGGGAGCTGTTTTTT. It yields the protein CASSRDFATGELFF.

The V call is TRBV28, the J call TRBJ1-5; tentative D call: TRBD1 (6 bases). In germline, CDR1 is MDHEN, CDR2 SYDVKM. Between the trimmed V and J ends, which lost 4 bases and 2 bases, there was a span of 15 bases. CDR3 size: 16 residues. CDR3 amino acids: CASSSNLWTGNQPQHF. The CDR3 region has the DNA TGTGCCAGCAGTTCCAACCTTTGGACAGGCAATCAGCCCCAGCATTTT. The full variable domain, rest sourced from reference TRBV28 and TRBJ1-5, is DVKVTQSSRYLVKRTGEKVFLECVQDMDHENMFWYRQDPGLGLRLIYFSYDVKMKEKGDIPEGYSVSREKKERFSLILESASTNQTSMYLCASSSNLWTGNQPQHFGDGTRLSIL.